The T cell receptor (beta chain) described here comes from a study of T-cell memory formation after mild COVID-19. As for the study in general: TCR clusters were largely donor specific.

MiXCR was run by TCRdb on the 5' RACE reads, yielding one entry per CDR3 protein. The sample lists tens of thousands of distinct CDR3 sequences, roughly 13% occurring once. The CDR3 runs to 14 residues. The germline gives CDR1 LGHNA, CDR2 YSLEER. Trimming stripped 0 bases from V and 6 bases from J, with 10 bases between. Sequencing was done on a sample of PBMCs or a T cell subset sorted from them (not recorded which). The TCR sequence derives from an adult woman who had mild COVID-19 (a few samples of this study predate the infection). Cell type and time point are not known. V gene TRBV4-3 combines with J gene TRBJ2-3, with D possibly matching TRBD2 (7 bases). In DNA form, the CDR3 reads TGCGCCAGCAGCCAAGATAAGGGGGGGGATACGCAGTATTTT. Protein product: CASSQDKGGDTQYF.